The entry below gives a single TCR beta chain sequence along with its context. Its antigen is unknown. CDR1 is SNHLY and CDR2 is FYNNEI in the germline V gene. The CDR3 has 17 residues. V lost 5 bases, J lost 3 bases, and 14 bases stayed unmatched. This sample is drawn from a study of shared clonotypes between healthy human individuals. Overall study context: The donor pool was made up of two women and three men aged 18 to 49.

Sequenced by immunoSEQ multiplex PCR; TCRdb stores in-frame clones only, minus some. The sample shows 1.5 million to 2.5 million clones, about 95% of them seen only once. CD45RO-negative, CCR7-positively selected cells formed the naive CD8 fraction, excluding terminally differentiated effector memory CD45RA+ cells. There were only Caucasian adults among the donors, and all lived in Nashville, Tennessee. General study points: Only blood was sampled; tissue repertoires likely differ.

The chain carries TRBV2 and TRBJ2-7, with 9 bases that match TRBD2. The sample comprised naive CD8+ T cells sorted from blood. The sequence came from a man between 18 and 35 years old in good health. The CDR3 here is CASSPGPGTSRNYEQYF. The CDR3 nucleotides read TGTGCCAGCAGTCCGGGACCTGGGACTAGCCGAAACTACGAGCAGTACTTC.